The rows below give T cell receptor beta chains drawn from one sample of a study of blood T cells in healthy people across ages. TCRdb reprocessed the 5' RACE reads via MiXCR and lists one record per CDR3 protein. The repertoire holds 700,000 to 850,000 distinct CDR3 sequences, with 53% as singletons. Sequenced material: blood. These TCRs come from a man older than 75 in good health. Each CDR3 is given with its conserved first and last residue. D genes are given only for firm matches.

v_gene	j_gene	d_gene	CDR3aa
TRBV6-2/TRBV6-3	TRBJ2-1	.	CASSYADNEQFF
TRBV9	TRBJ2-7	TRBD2	CASSVAGTSSYEQYF
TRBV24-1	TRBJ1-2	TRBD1	CATSDSDRRYGYTF
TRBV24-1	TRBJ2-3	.	CAILTSTDTQYF
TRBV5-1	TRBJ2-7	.	CASSSLAGPPDEQYF
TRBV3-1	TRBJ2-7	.	CASSQVGALYEQYF
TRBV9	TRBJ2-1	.	CASSSPSVLEQFF
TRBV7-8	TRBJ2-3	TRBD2	CASSTISGRRHRYAYF
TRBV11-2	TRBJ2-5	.	CASSLGVLEYF
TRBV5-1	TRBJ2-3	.	CASSMGGTADTQYF
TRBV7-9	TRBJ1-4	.	CASSLVGSATNEKLFF
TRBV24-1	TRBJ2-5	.	CATSDTTRTQYF
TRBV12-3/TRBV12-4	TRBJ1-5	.	CASSLGRDNQPQHF
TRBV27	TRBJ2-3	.	CASSSESGSTDTQYF
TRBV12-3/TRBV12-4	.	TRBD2	CASSPRLAGDNEQYF
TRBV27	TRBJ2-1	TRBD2	CASSQGLAGVKQFF
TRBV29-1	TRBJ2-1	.	CSVAALPYNEQFF
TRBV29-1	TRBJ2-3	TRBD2	CSAGGGRATDTQYF
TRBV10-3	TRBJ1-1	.	CAAAGHMNTEAFF
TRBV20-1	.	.	CSASPRSGADIQYF
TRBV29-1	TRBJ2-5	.	CSGCPADTQETQYF
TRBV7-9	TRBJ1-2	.	CASSPPIYGYTF
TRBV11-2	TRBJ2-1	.	CASSTGLQVREQFF
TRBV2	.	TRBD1	CADEPGQGAVEQYF
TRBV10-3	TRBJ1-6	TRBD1	CAISEGTGDSPLHF
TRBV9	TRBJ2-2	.	CASSVSANTGELFF
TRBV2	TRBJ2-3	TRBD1	CASSQDRGQIDTQYF
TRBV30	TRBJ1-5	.	CAWSTQVAGQPQHF
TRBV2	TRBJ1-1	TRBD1	CASHIDRGTEAFF
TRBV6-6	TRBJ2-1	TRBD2	CASSKGLADDEQFF
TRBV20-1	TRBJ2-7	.	CSVSQVSLRDYEQYF
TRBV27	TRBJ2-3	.	CASSTVGSHRYAYF
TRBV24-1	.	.	CATSDQGSYEQYF
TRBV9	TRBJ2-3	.	CASSEGGDAQYF
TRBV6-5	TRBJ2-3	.	CASSPWEQGTDTQYF
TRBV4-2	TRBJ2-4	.	CASSQERGATLAKNIQYF
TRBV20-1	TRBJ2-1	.	CSARAWGTLGDEQFF
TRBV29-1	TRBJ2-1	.	CSVYRVWEQFF
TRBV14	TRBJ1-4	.	CASSPSGLELFF
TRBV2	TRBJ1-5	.	CASSEDAVNQPQHF
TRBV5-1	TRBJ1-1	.	CASSRGASETEAFF
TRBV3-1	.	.	CASSQTWEQFF
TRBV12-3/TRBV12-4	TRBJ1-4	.	CASSSGARARNEKLFF
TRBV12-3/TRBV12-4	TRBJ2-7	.	CASSFAGLWEQYF
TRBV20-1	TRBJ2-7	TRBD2	CSARARGGSSYEQYF
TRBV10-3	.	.	CAISDVRAYEQYF
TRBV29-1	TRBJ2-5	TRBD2	CSGTSGQETQYF
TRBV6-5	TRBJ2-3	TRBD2	CASSFRLGGSTDTRYF
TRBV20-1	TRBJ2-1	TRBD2	CSATNPSGRENEQFF